Below are 12 T cell receptor beta chains sequenced from a single sample in a study of blood T cell repertoires in COVID-19. The assay was immunoSEQ multiplex PCR, and TCRdb's table has in-frame clones only and misses some. The sample contains 100,000 to 150,000 clones, more than 60% of which appear only once. What was sequenced was peripheral blood. Receptor source: a woman in her 70s with acute or convalescent COVID-19.

About this clone: Relative to the germline gene, one junction end is altered; a read error may explain this. The chain recombines TRBV7-7 with TRBJ2-2; no firm D call. The CDR3 is made up of 15 amino acids. Germline CDR1 SSHAT, CDR2 FNYEAQ (reference sequence). DNA for the CDR3: TGTGCTAGCAGCCCTGACACCCGAAGGACCGGGGAGCTGTTTTTT. Translating it yields CASSPDTRRTGELFF.

The chain couples TRBV5-4 to TRBJ2-1; TRBD2 matches at 9 bases. Germline V CDR1 and CDR2: SGHNT, YYREEE (reference sequence). The CDR3 contains 16 residues. V shed 4 bases, J shed 7 bases, and the junction held 12 bases outside the gene matches. The CDR3 nucleotides are TGTGCCAGCAGCGTCCGCGGGGGGGGAACGGGGAATGAGCAGTTCTTC. Its translation is CASSVRGGGTGNEQFF.

The sample holds a few counts of this clone. J is TRBJ1-1 and V is TRBV19; 9 bases line up with TRBD1. V shed 5 bases and J 0 bases; nucleotides not matched to a gene: 16. Germline loops: CDR1 LNHDA, CDR2 SQIVND (reference sequence). The CDR3 runs 19 residues. This CDR3 is CASSAHRGLMTVLNTEAFF. The CDR3 DNA follows: TGTGCCAGTAGTGCCCACAGGGGGCTTATGACAGTTCTGAACACTGAAGCTTTCTTT.

The chain is built from TRBV6-2 or TRBV6-3 and TRBJ1-5; D is unclear. This CDR3 has 16 amino acids. In germline, CDR1 is MNHEY, CDR2 SVGEGT. The V and J ends lost 1 base and 1 base respectively, with 11 bases between them. The CDR3 bases are TGTGCCAGCAGTTACTACCACAGTGGGAGCAATCAGCCCCAGCATTTT. Its protein is CASSYYHSGSNQPQHF.

The V and J genes are TRBV2 and TRBJ2-7; 7 nucleotides align to TRBD2. Germline-derived CDR1 and CDR2 are SNHLY and FYNNEI. The length of the CDR3 is 13 residues. Trimming took 8 bases from V and 2 from J; bases not matched to a gene: 6. The CDR3 bases are TGTGCCAGCGGTTCCCTAGCGGCCTACGAGCAGTACTTC. It yields the protein CASGSLAAYEQYF.

The chain links TRBV18 to TRBJ2-7; 11 positions match TRBD2. This CDR3 is 15 amino acids long. Trimming took 4 bases from V and 3 from J; bases not matched to a gene: 5. The germline V gene has CDR1 KGHSH and CDR2 LQKENI. The CDR3 is CASSLAGGLNYEQYF. CDR3 nucleotide sequence: TGTGCCAGCTCACTAGCGGGGGGGCTTAACTACGAGCAGTACTTC.

V usage is TRBV3-1 (or the pseudogene TRBV3-2) and J usage is TRBJ2-4, with TRBD2 matching 15 bases. V was clipped by 6 bases and J by 0 bases; unmatched bases: 9. The CDR3 sequence is 19 residues long. The V gene's germline CDR1 is LGHDT and CDR2 YNNKEL (reference sequence). CDR3 region: CASSKGTSGGRLAKNIQYF. CDR3 nucleotide sequence: TGTGCCAGCAGTAAAGGGACTAGCGGGGGGCGACTAGCCAAAAACATTCAGTACTTC.

V usage is TRBV20-1 and J usage is TRBJ2-5, with D perhaps TRBD1 (5 bases). The CDR3 length is 11 residues. CDR1 is DFQATT and CDR2 is SNEGSKA in the germline V gene (reference sequence). CDR3 protein: CSAPRAKTQYF. The CDR3 DNA reads as TGCAGCGCGCCCAGGGCCAAAACCCAGTACTTC.

This clone was detected a few times. The chain carries TRBV2 and TRBJ1-3; D is uncertain. The CDR3 runs to 14 residues. Germline V CDR1 and CDR2: SNHLY, FYNNEI. V shed 10 bases and J shed 0 bases, with 13 bases lying between them. This chain's CDR3 is CATVQEISGNTIYF. The DNA for the CDR3 is TGTGCCACTGTACAAGAAATCTCTGGAAACACCATATATTTT.

The chain joins TRBV5-6 to TRBJ1-2, with D possibly matching TRBD1 (6 bases). V lost 5 bases and J lost 0, with 14 bases in between. Germline V gene lookup returns CDR1 SGHDT and CDR2 YYEEEE. The CDR3 loop spans 15 amino acids. The chain's CDR3 is CASRRIDRPNYGYTF. The CDR3 coding sequence is TGTGCCAGCAGACGAATCGACAGGCCTAACTATGGCTACACCTTC.

This sequence joins TRBV27 and TRBJ2-6, with a possible D match to TRBD2 (6 bases). The V and J ends lost 3 bases and 0 bases respectively, with 6 bases between them. The CDR3 is 15 amino acids. The V gene's germline CDR1 is MNHEY and CDR2 SMNVEV (reference sequence). The CDR3 sequence is CASSLGGSGANVLTF. In nucleotides, the CDR3 is TGTGCCAGCAGTTTGGGGGGCTCTGGGGCCAACGTCCTGACTTTC.

This clone was found once. This sequence joins TRBV7-6 and TRBJ2-3; 11 bases fit TRBD1. Germline V lookup: CDR1 SGHVS, CDR2 FNYEAQ. V dropped 1 base and J dropped 5; count of bases not matched to a gene: 5. The CDR3 covers 16 residues. CDR3 nucleotides: TGTGCCAGCAGCTTAGGCGCGGGACAGGGGGGAGATACGCAGTATTTT. This encodes CASSLGAGQGGDTQYF.